This T cell receptor beta chain was identified during a study of blood T cell repertoires in COVID-19. Turning to the study itself: T cells, B-cell-depleted T cells, or PBMCs supplied cDNA or gDNA.

Germline V CDR1 and CDR2: MNHEY, SMNVEV (reference sequence). The CDR3 loop spans 16 amino acids. V was trimmed by 7 bases and J by 2 bases, leaving 19 bases between them. Sequencing used immunoSEQ multiplex PCR; TCRdb keeps in-frame clones, though not all of them. The data contain 56,000 or so clones, roughly 90% of them singletons. This sequence was found in a human donor in a cohort sampled during active COVID-19. Sequencing was carried out using peripheral blood. The chain recombines TRBV27 with TRBJ2-3; a possible D gene is TRBD2 (7 bases). Here the CDR3 reads CASNPRGARHTDTQYF. CDR3 bases: TGTGCCAGCAATCCACGGGGGGCCCGCCACACAGATACGCAGTATTTT.